A selection of T cell receptor beta chains follows, all from one sample in a study of cytomegalovirus exposure and HLA in healthy donors. Sequencing was performed with immunoSEQ multiplex PCR; in TCRdb, only in-frame clones are kept and a portion is missing. The sample lists 95,000 to 150,000 clones, 66% occurring once. The sequencing sample was made of PBMCs. The source is a man between 18 and 35 years old in good health and CMV-seronegative. CDR3s include the opening cysteine and the closing phenylalanine or tryptophan. Fields, in order: J gene, D gene, CDR3 length, V gene, CDR3 protein. D genes are given only for firm matches.

>TRBJ1-1|TRBD1|19|TRBV28
CASSFIRGQGASMNTEAFF
>TRBJ1-4|.|16|TRBV6-5
CASSYSDRTNNEKLFF
>TRBJ2-7|.|15|TRBV6-4
CASSDSPGHPYEQYF
>TRBJ1-6|.|14|TRBV30
CAWSVAGANSPLHF
>TRBJ2-7|.|14|TRBV6-5
CASSRTAPPYEQYF
>TRBJ1-6|TRBD1|15|TRBV5-4
CASREGQGINSPLHF
>TRBJ1-5|.|13|TRBV6-6
CASSHEWSQPQHF
>TRBJ1-1|TRBD1|14|TRBV5-1
CASSQTYRGTEAFF
>TRBJ2-3|.|16|TRBV4-2
CASSQESSAKRDTQYF
>TRBJ1-5|.|13|TRBV7-9
CASSLGHNQPQHF
>TRBJ2-5|TRBD2|17|TRBV7-3
CASSAGLAGGGQETQYF
>TRBJ2-1|.|13|TRBV27
CASRRDWYNEQFF
>TRBJ2-1|.|12|TRBV7-6
CASSSPMVEQFF
>TRBJ2-7|TRBD2|17|TRBV11-2
CASSLGTSGLSSYEQYF
>TRBJ2-1|TRBD2|15|TRBV5-1
CASSFASGGVYEQFF
>TRBJ1-2|TRBD1|14|TRBV11-2
CASSLDRGLRGYTF
>TRBJ2-2|.|15|TRBV7-6
CPSSFSQGYTGELFF
>TRBJ2-1|.|14|TRBV7-2
CASTRKSSHNEQFF
>TRBJ2-3|TRBD2|16|TRBV30
CAWSSASGAHTDTQYF
>TRBJ1-1|.|13|TRBV15
CATSRDRNTEAFF
>TRBJ2-2|TRBD1|18|TRBV5-1
CASSLAGGTGENTGELFF
>TRBJ2-5|.|14|TRBV5-6
CASSSDTGMGTQYF
>TRBJ1-5|TRBD1|16|TRBV13
CASSFDRGSGGQPQHF
>TRBJ2-7|.|13|TRBV15
CATSVGDTAEQYF
>TRBJ2-3|.|15|TRBV5-4
CASSYSGTSTDTQYF
>TRBJ2-1|.|11|TRBV5-4
CASSPGNEQFF
>TRBJ2-7|TRBD1|16|TRBV11-2
CASSPLSGGAPHEQYF
>TRBJ1-1|.|13|TRBV9
CASSVAAGTEAFF
>TRBJ1-5|.|9|TRBV28
CASGQPQHF
>TRBJ2-2|.|13|TRBV19
CASSRANTGELFF
>TRBJ2-3|TRBD2|17|TRBV5-1
CASSPTRLAGGTDTQYF
>TRBJ1-4|.|15|TRBV13
CASSGRGANNEKLFF
>TRBJ1-1|.|12|TRBV7-9
CASSYGGTEAFF
>TRBJ1-1|.|16|TRBV18
CASSPLEGVLNTEAFF
>TRBJ1-2|TRBD1|14|TRBV6-5
CASSYGTGSYGYTF